The 11 T cell receptor beta chains given below trace back to one sample, sequenced in a study of glioma-infiltrating T cells after dendritic cell vaccination. Time point reported: after dendritic cell vaccination, including at tumor progression/relapse. TCRdb's table, derived via immunoSEQ multiplex PCR, lists solely in-frame clones and lacks some. The sample lists about 65,000 clones, around nine tenths occurring once. This specimen was blood, taken after dendritic cell vaccination. The receptors originated from a human donor with glioblastoma.

The rearrangement links TRBV19 to TRBJ1-5, with a tentative D call TRBD1 (5 bases). The CDR3 has 17 residues. Germline V CDR1 and CDR2: LNHDA, SQIVND (reference sequence). Deletions cut 1 base from V and 2 bases from J, with 15 bases between. The CDR3 reads CASSIVTAPRGNQPQHF. CDR3 DNA sequence: TGTGCCAGTAGTATAGTGACAGCACCTAGGGGCAATCAGCCCCAGCATTTT. The full variable domain, in which reference TRBV19 and TRBJ1-5 provide the parts outside the CDR3, is DGGITQSPKYLFRKEGQNVTLSCEQNLNHDAMYWYRQDPGQGLRLIYYSQIVNDFQKGDIAEGYSVSREKKESFPLTVTSAQKNPTAFYLCASSIVTAPRGNQPQHFGDGTRLSIL.

The genes are TRBV7-9 and TRBJ2-7, with TRBD2 matching over 10 bases. CDR3 length equals 15 residues. V was pared by 5 bases and J by 4 bases, with 8 bases of the junction left unmatched. Germline values: CDR1 SEHNR, CDR2 FQNEAQ (reference sequence). CDR3 DNA: TGTGCCAGCAGCCGCGGCACTAGCGGGATGTACGAGCAGTACTTC. Translation gives CASSRGTSGMYEQYF.

The gene calls are TRBV7-3 and TRBJ2-5, with D perhaps TRBD2 (6 bases). Germline loops: CDR1 SGHTA, CDR2 FQGTGA. Trimming took off 0 bases at V and 0 bases at J, with 8 bases between the two ends. CDR3 length equals 15 residues. The CDR3 DNA follows: TGTGCCAGCAGCTTAACCCGGGACTACCAAGAGACCCAGTACTTC. It yields the protein CASSLTRDYQETQYF.

The rearrangement uses TRBV7-2 and TRBJ2-1; D gene uncertain. CDR1 and CDR2 (germline): SGHTA, FQGNSA. V was pared by 5 bases and J by 1 base, with 6 bases between. The CDR3 runs 13 residues. CDR3 in DNA: TGTGCCAGCAGCATTCCTTCCTACAATGAGCAGTTCTTC. Translation: CASSIPSYNEQFF.

The chain combines TRBV10-1 with TRBJ2-1; no reliable D call. This CDR3 contains 15 residues. The germline gives CDR1 WNHNN, CDR2 SYGVQD (reference sequence). Trimming cost V 4 bases and J 0 bases, with 10 bases left between them. The CDR3 region is CASSASGDSYNEQFF. CDR3 bases: TGCGCCAGCAGTGCGTCAGGAGACTCCTACAATGAGCAGTTCTTC.

This clone has just one count. The chain carries TRBV7-2 and TRBJ1-2; no definite D call. The germline CDR1 and CDR2 sequences are SGHTA and FQGNSA. This CDR3 comprises 12 residues. The germline V and J ends were trimmed by 5 bases and 7 bases, with 11 bases remaining between them. CDR3 amino acids: CASSPRRGGYTF. Here the CDR3 DNA reads TGTGCCAGCAGCCCCCGACGGGGTGGCTACACCTTC.

This chain joins TRBV29-1 and TRBJ2-2, with 12 bases identical to TRBD2. Per the germline V gene, CDR1 is SQVTM and CDR2 is ANQGSEA. Losses at the gene ends were 3 bases for V and 4 bases for J; bases not matched to a gene: 6. The CDR3 is made up of 16 amino acids. Here the CDR3 reads CSVDLAGGPGTGELFF. Written as DNA, the CDR3 is TGCAGCGTTGACCTAGCGGGAGGGCCCGGCACCGGGGAGCTGTTTTTT.

The rearrangement links TRBV5-8 to TRBJ2-3; no clear D. CDR3 length: 14 residues. The ends were cut back, 0 bases at V and 3 bases at J, with 8 bases in the middle. CDR1 is SGHTS and CDR2 is YDEGEE in the germline V gene. The CDR3 DNA is TGTGCCAGCAGCTTGGATTCGTATACAGATACGCAGTATTTT. Residues: CASSLDSYTDTQYF.

The gene calls are TRBV7-2 and TRBJ2-7; possible D gene TRBD1, 6 bases. This CDR3 contains 13 residues. V was shortened by 5 bases and J by 5 bases, with 13 bases between the two germline ends. The germline gives CDR1 SGHTA, CDR2 FQGNSA. CDR3 region: CASSARGWDEQYF. The CDR3, as DNA: TGTGCCAGCAGCGCCAGGGGATGGGACGAGCAGTACTTC.

The CDR3 nucleotides are TGTGCCAGCCTGGACAGAACGAACACCGGGGAGCTGTTTTTT. It specifies CASLDRTNTGELFF. The chain couples TRBV5-4 to TRBJ2-2; a weak D match, TRBD1 (6 bases). Trimming removed 7 bases at V and 0 bases at J, with 10 bases between. CDR3 length: 14 amino acids. Germline CDR1 is SGHNT and CDR2 is YYREEE (reference sequence).

The genes are TRBV5-8 and TRBJ1-1; D unclear. Germline V gene data show CDR1 as SGHTS and CDR2 as YDEGEE. Trimming pared 0 bases from V and 0 bases from J, leaving 12 bases between. The CDR3 length is 16 residues. CDR3 DNA: TGTGCCAGCAGCTTGGGCGGCCTAACTATGAACACTGAAGCTTTCTTT. It translates to CASSLGGLTMNTEAFF.